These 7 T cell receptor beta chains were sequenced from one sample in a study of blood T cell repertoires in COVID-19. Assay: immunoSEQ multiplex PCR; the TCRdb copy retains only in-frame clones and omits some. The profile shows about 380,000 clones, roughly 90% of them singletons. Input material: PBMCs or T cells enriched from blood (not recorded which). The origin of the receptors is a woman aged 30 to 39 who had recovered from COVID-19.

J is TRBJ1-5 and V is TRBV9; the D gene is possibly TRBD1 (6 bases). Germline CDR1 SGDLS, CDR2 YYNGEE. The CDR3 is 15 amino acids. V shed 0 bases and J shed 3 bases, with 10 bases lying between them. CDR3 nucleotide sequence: TGTGCCAGCAGCGTAGAGGGACAATTCAATCAGCCCCAGCATTTT. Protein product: CASSVEGQFNQPQHF.

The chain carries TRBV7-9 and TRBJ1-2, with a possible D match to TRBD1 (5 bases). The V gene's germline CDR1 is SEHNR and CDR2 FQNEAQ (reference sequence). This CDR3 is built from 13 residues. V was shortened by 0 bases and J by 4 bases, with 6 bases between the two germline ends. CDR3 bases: TGTGCCAGCAGCTTAGCAAGGGGCTATGGCTACACCTTC. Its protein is CASSLARGYGYTF.

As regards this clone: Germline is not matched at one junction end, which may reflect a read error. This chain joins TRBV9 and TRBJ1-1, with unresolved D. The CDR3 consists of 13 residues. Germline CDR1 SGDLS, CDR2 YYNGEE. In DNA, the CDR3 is TGTGCCAGCAGCACCACGGACGAGGGAAGAGTTCGATTT. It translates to CASSTTDEGRVRF.

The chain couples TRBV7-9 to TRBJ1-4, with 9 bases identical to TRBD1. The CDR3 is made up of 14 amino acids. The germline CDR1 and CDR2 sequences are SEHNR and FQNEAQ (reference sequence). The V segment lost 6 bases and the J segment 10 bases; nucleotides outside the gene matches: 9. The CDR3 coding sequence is TGTGCCAGCAGACCAGACAGGGGGTACGGAAAACTGTTTTTT. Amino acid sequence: CASRPDRGYGKLFF.

The CDR3 sequence: CAISESIEDGYTF. CDR3 DNA sequence: TGTGCCATCAGTGAGTCGATCGAGGATGGCTACACCTTC. The chain uses TRBV10-3 and TRBJ1-2; D ambiguous. With 0 bases removed from V and 6 bases from J, the gap between germline ends came to 8 bases. The CDR3 runs to 13 residues. Per germline, CDR1 ENHRY and CDR2 SYGVKD.

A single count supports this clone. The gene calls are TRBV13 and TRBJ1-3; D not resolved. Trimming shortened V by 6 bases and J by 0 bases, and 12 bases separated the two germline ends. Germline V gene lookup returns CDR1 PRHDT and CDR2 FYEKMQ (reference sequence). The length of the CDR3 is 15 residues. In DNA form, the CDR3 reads TGTGCCAGCAGGTCCCGCGCGGACTCTGGAAACACCATATATTTT. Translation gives CASRSRADSGNTIYF.

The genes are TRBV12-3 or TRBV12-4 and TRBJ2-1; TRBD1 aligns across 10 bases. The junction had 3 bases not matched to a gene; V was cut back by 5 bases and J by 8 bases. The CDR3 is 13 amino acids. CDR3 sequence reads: CASSGGTGDEQFF. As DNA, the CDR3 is TGTGCCAGCAGTGGGGGGACAGGGGATGAGCAGTTCTTC.